This entry lists 12 T cell receptor beta chains sequenced from one sample in a study of blood T cell repertoires in COVID-19. Method: immunoSEQ multiplex PCR; TCRdb's copy keeps in-frame clones and lacks some. The sample includes around 250,000 clones, 80% to 85% of them seen just once. Sequencing was performed on PBMCs or T cells enriched from blood (not recorded which). The receptors were sampled from a man aged 50 to 59 who had recovered from COVID-19.

This clone was seen only once. This chain connects TRBV3-1 (or the pseudogene TRBV3-2) to TRBJ2-3; 8 bases align to TRBD1. J lost 4 bases, V lost 4 bases, and 4 bases had no gene match. Germline V gene sequence: CDR1 LGHDT, CDR2 YNNKEL (reference sequence). This CDR3 has 14 residues. The chain's CDR3 is CASSPGRGPDTQYF. The CDR3 DNA sequence: TGTGCCAGCAGCCCCGGCAGGGGGCCAGATACGCAGTATTTT.

The chain couples TRBV11-1 to TRBJ1-6; possible D gene TRBD1, 6 bases. V was pared by 5 bases and J by 10 bases, with 15 bases between. The germline CDR1 and CDR2 sequences are SGHAT and FQDESV (reference sequence). The CDR3 length is 14 residues. The CDR3 here is CASSQTTGPSPLHF. CDR3 nucleotide sequence: TGTGCCAGCAGCCAGACTACAGGGCCATCACCCCTCCACTTT.

This rearrangement joins TRBV6-5 to TRBJ1-5; D gene ambiguous. The germline gives CDR1 MNHEY, CDR2 SVGAGI. The CDR3 has 15 residues. V was pared by 0 bases and J by 6 bases, with 12 bases between. The CDR3 reads CASSYSWRAAQPQHF. The CDR3 nucleotides read TGTGCCAGCAGTTACTCGTGGAGGGCGGCTCAGCCCCAGCATTTT.

This clone was counted only a few times. V usage is TRBV6-5 and J usage is TRBJ2-7; no definite D call. The V gene's germline CDR1 is MNHEY and CDR2 SVGAGI. The V gene lost 5 bases and the J gene lost 2 bases, with 13 bases spanning the gap. This CDR3 contains 14 residues. The CDR3 DNA follows: TGTGCCAGCAGTCCCCCCGGGTCCACCTACGAGCAGTACTTC. It encodes CASSPPGSTYEQYF.

This clone has just a few counts. V is TRBV6-5 and J is TRBJ2-3; the match to TRBD1 covers 7 bases. Losses at the gene ends were 6 bases for V and 0 bases for J; bases not matched to a gene: 3. Per the germline V gene, CDR1 is MNHEY and CDR2 is SVGAGI. This CDR3 contains 14 residues. The CDR3 DNA reads TGTGCCAGCAGCGTACAGGGGAGCACAGATACGCAGTATTTT. Translated: CASSVQGSTDTQYF.

This clone was detected a few times. V and J are TRBV6-5 and TRBJ1-1; D is uncertain. The CDR3 consists of 13 residues. V was trimmed by 7 bases and J by 0 bases, leaving 9 bases between them. CDR1 is MNHEY and CDR2 is SVGAGI in the germline V gene. The CDR3 DNA is TGTGCCAGCACCGGAGCTATGAACACTGAAGCTTTCTTT. Protein sequence: CASTGAMNTEAFF.

The rearrangement joins TRBV27 to TRBJ2-2, with TRBD1 matching over 8 bases. V lost 2 bases, J lost 2 bases, and 13 bases stayed unmatched. CDR3 length: 19 residues. Germline V gene data show CDR1 as MNHEY and CDR2 as SMNVEV (reference sequence). CDR3 coding DNA: TGTGCCAGCAGTTTAGGACGGGACAGGTTGGTGGTAAACACCGGGGAGCTGTTTTTT. Its translation is CASSLGRDRLVVNTGELFF.

This clone was found once. The V and J genes are TRBV6-1 and TRBJ2-4, with TRBD1 as a possible D gene (5 bases). Germline lookup yields CDR1 MNHNS and CDR2 SASEGT. The CDR3 has 19 amino acids. V dropped 3 bases and J dropped 1 base, with 22 bases sitting between them. The CDR3 DNA reads as TGTGCCAGCAGTGATCACGGTTTAGGCAGGGCCGGCGCCAAAAACATTCAGTACTTC. Protein product: CASSDHGLGRAGAKNIQYF.

The chain couples TRBV5-1 to TRBJ2-5; perhaps TRBD2 as D (5 bases). Looked up from germline, CDR1 is SGHRS and CDR2 is YFSETQ. CDR3 length equals 14 residues. Between the trimmed V and J ends, which lost 0 bases and 5 bases, there was a span of 11 bases. Here the CDR3 DNA reads TGCGCCAGCAGCTTGGATCTAGCCGTCGAGACCCAGTACTTC. Translated, it gives CASSLDLAVETQYF.

The chain couples TRBV12-5 to TRBJ2-1, with TRBD1 as a possible D gene (6 bases). Germline V CDR1 and CDR2: LGHNT, FRNRAP. The ends were cut back, 10 bases at V and 10 bases at J, with 14 bases in the middle. There are 11 residues in the CDR3. The CDR3 region is CATRGVGEQFF. DNA of the CDR3: TGTGCTACCAGGGGAGTGGGGGAGCAGTTCTTC. Looking up the rest from reference TRBV12-5 and TRBJ2-1 gives the full variable domain: DARVTQTPRHKVTEMGQEVTMRCQPILGHNTVFWYRQTMMQGLELLAYFRNRAPLDDSGMPKDRFSAEMPDATLATLKIQPSEPRDSAVYFCATRGVGEQFFGPGTRLTVL.

CDR3 nucleotides: TGCGCCAGCAGCTTGGACGGGACACCTCGACGGGGGCAGTACTTC. Protein product: CASSLDGTPRRGQYF. The V and J genes are TRBV5-1 and TRBJ2-7; a possible D gene is TRBD1 (6 bases). Germline V gene sequence: CDR1 SGHRS, CDR2 YFSETQ. The V end lost 0 bases, the J end lost 9 bases, and 19 bases lay between the germline ends. The CDR3 extends over 15 amino acids.

The rearrangement links TRBV28 to TRBJ1-2; weak D call: TRBD1 (6 bases). The germline V gene has CDR1 MDHEN and CDR2 SYDVKM. This CDR3 is 14 amino acids long. V lost 6 bases and J 0 bases, leaving 11 bases between the germline ends. CDR3 amino acids: CASSRGGANYGYTF. The CDR3 coding sequence is TGTGCCAGCAGCCGGGGGGGCGCTAACTATGGCTACACCTTC.